This T cell receptor (beta chain) was captured by sequencing in a study of blood T cell repertoires in COVID-19 (TCRdb year 2020). With regard to the full study: The collaborator samples originated in the United States, Italy and Spain and spanned the acute and convalescent phases of COVID-19. The prospective study material was composed of cDNA or gDNA derived from T cells, B-cell-depleted T cells, or PBMCs. Subjects who had been exposed to COVID-19, were actively infected with it, or had recovered from it provided the deeply sampled blood TCRbeta repertoires that made up the dataset. The repertoires were made available in a free public database intended to serve as a resource for research on the immune response to SARS-CoV-2. Samples were obtained from the ongoing ImmuneRACE study (first 160 participants) and from approximately 1,200 subjects provided by 6 global collaborators. Sample metadata almost always included a de-identified subject ID, COVID-19 status, age in years and sex. Where HLA class I and class II types were available, the types were taken from metadata supplied by the sample provider, not from assay-based typing. The paper as a whole reports these results and caveats: The amount of clinical and demographic metadata varied by source and participant and was provided uncurated.

Participants in the prospective study were aged 18 to 89 years, lived in 24 United States geographic areas, and enrolled through a virtual design. To assign participants to cohorts, the prospective study relied on clinical history that participants themselves reported in a screening survey and a study questionnaire. Recovered participants in ImmuneRACE Cohort 3 were defined by two consecutive negative NP/OP PCR tests, clearance by a healthcare professional, or resolution of symptoms. In the prospective study, whole blood, serum and a nasopharyngeal or oropharyngeal swab were collected from each participant by mobile phlebotomists. Prospective study participants could optionally give additional blood draws and questionnaires over a roughly 2-month period. Before DNA extraction, prospective study blood samples were shipped either frozen or at room temperature. The immunoSEQ Assay, a bias-controlled multiplex PCR, was used to amplify TCRbeta CDR3 regions from genomic DNA. In the original analysis: The number of nucleated cells in each sample was estimated from the amplification of reference gene primers within the assay. Sequence reads were collapsed and filtered to measure the absolute abundance of every unique TCRbeta CDR3 rearrangement. For each sample, productive Simpson clonality was calculated by taking the square root of Simpson's diversity index across productive rearrangements. Drawn from immuneACCESS, this table holds only the in-frame rearrangements with V and J called that TCRdb kept. Clones are partly lost; checked studies trace under half to an unresolved V gene and leave the rest unexplained. V, J and clone size reflect that table, while D and trimming were determined from the DNA. In this sample the table shows some 300,000 clones, less than 90% of which occur a single time. The top ten hold 1% of the sample.

Measured from the cysteine to the phenylalanine, the CDR3 is 15 residues long. Of all the DNA, just the CDR3 is kept, 45 bases in frame from base 1. V has 3 bases trimmed and J has 0 bases trimmed; junction bases matching no gene number 5. From a lookup of the germline V gene, CDR1 and CDR2 are SQVTM and ANQGSEA. A word on this clone: Its antigen specificity is not known. No much larger clone is present one base from it, and per-base qualities are unavailable.

This receptor was identified in a woman in her 30s who had recovered from COVID-19. The sequenced sample was PBMCs or T cells enriched from blood (not recorded which). This chain is built from TRBV29-1 and TRBJ1-1; 9 of the junction bases match TRBD1. Here is the DNA: TGCAGCGTTGAGGATACAGGGGGCGTGAACACTGAAGCTTTCTTT. The resulting protein is CSVEDTGGVNTEAFF.